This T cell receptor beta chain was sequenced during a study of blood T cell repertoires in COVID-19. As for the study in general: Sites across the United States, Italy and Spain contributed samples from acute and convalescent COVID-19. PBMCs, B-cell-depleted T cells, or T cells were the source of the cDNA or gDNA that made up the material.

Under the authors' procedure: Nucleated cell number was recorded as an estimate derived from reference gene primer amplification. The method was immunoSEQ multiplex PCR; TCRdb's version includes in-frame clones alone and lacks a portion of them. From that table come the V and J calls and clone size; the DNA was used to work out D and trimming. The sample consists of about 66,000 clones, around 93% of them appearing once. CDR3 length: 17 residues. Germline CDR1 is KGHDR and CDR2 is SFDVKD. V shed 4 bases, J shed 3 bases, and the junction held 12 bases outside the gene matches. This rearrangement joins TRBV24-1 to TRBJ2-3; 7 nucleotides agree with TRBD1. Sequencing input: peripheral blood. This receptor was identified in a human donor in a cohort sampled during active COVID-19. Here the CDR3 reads CATSDPRQGLGTDTQYF. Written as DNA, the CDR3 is TGTGCCACCAGTGACCCTAGACAGGGTTTGGGGACAGATACGCAGTATTTT.